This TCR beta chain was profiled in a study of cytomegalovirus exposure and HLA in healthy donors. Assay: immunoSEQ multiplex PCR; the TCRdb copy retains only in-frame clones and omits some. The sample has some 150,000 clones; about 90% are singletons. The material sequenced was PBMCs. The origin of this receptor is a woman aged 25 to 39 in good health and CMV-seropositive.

For the CDR3, the DNA is TGTGCCAGCAGTTACTCAGCAGGCCCCCACACCTTC. Its translation is CASSYSAGPHTF. The rearrangement joins TRBV6-5 to TRBJ1-2, with D unresolved. The germline gives CDR1 MNHEY, CDR2 SVGAGI. The CDR3 consists of 12 residues. The V end lost 0 bases, the J end lost 12 bases, and 11 bases lay between the germline ends.